Listed below are T cell receptor beta chains from one sample, sequenced in a study of T-cell memory formation after mild COVID-19. TCRdb reprocessed the 5' RACE reads via MiXCR and lists one record per CDR3 protein. Of about 49,000 distinct CDR3 sequences listed, 5.5% to 7.5% are singletons. The sample was PBMCs or a T cell subset sorted from them (not recorded which). These receptors all stem from a man aged 18 to 29 who had mild COVID-19 (a few samples of this study predate the infection). Cell type and time point are not known. The CDR3 runs from the conserved cysteine through the conserved F or W. The D gene is left open where the match is weak. Clone size is shown for a subset of rows, as once, few, many or a class of expanded clone.

TRBJ1-6 | many | TRBV4-3 | NA | TGCGCCAGCAGCCGTACAGGGACTGATTCACCCCTCCACTTT | CASSRTGTDSPLHF
TRBJ1-4 | few | TRBV6-6 | TRBD1 | TGTGCCAGCAACGGGGGAACAGGGGGCTTCGGGACTAATGAAAAACTGTTTTTT | CASNGGTGGFGTNEKLFF
TRBJ2-3 | many | TRBV5-1 | NA | TGCGCCAGCCACCCCACTTCCTCTAGCACAGATACGCAGTATTTT | CASHPTSSSTDTQYF
TRBJ1-6 | many | TRBV12-3/TRBV12-4 | NA | TGTGCCAGCAGTTCTGAGGGCTCAGATTCACCCCTCCACTTT | CASSSEGSDSPLHF
TRBJ2-3 | few | TRBV5-1 | NA | TGCGCCAGCAGCCTCGAGAAGTCGTTCACAGATACGCAGTATTTT | CASSLEKSFTDTQYF
TRBJ2-3 | many | TRBV11-2 | NA | TGTGCCAGCAGCTTAGCCTCCGGGGGCGGCCTCAGCACAGATACGCAGTATTTT | CASSLASGGGLSTDTQYF
TRBJ2-7 | NA | TRBV19 | TRBD1 | TGTGCCAGTATTCAGGGACAGGGGGGCGGCTACGAGCAGTACTTC | CASIQGQGGGYEQYF
TRBJ2-2 | many | TRBV7-9 | NA | TGTGCCAGCAGGGCTCCGAGGAGAGGGGACACCGGGGAGCTGTTTTTT | CASRAPRRGDTGELFF
TRBJ1-1 | NA | TRBV7-2 | NA | TGTGCCAGCAGCTCCGTCTACCCTGAAGCTTTCTTT | CASSSVYPEAFF
TRBJ1-2 | few | TRBV4-3 | NA | TGCGCCAGCAGCCAAGGTCAGGGAGAAGGCTACACCTTC | CASSQGQGEGYTF
TRBJ2-7 | NA | TRBV6-5 | NA | TGTGCCAGCAGTTACTCCGGGGGATCCTACGAGCAGTACTTC | CASSYSGGSYEQYF
TRBJ2-2 | NA | TRBV20-1 | TRBD2 | TGCAGTGCTCTTAGCGGGGGGAACACCGGGGAGCTGTTTTTT | CSALSGGNTGELFF
TRBJ2-3 | few | TRBV7-9 | NA | TGTGCCAGCACCGCCTCTTGGGGGACAGATACGCAGTATTTT | CASTASWGTDTQYF
TRBJ2-3 | few | TRBV7-3 | NA | TGTGCCAGCAGCTTCACAGGGAGTGGGGATACGCAGTATTTT | CASSFTGSGDTQYF
TRBJ1-5 | many | TRBV12-3/TRBV12-4 | NA | TGTGCCAGCACTCTGTCTTTGGGCAATCAGCCCCAGCATTTT | CASTLSLGNQPQHF
TRBJ1-2 | NA | TRBV4-3 | NA | TGCGCCAGCAGCCGAGAATTTCAGGGGTTAAGTAATGGCTACACCTTC | CASSREFQGLSNGYTF
TRBJ1-2 | few | TRBV6-5 | NA | TGTGCCAGCACCCCCGGAGAGCTAAACTATGGCTACACCTTC | CASTPGELNYGYTF
TRBJ1-3 | NA | TRBV2 | NA | TGTGCCAGCGGGACGGTCTACTCTGGAAACACCATATATTTT | CASGTVYSGNTIYF
TRBJ1-4 | few | TRBV7-9 | NA | TGTGCCAGCAGCTTACACTCAGGGGTAGGCGGTAATGAAAAACTGTTTTTT | CASSLHSGVGGNEKLFF
TRBJ1-1 | few | TRBV10-3 | NA | TGTGCCATCAGTGTCGAACGTGGGAGGGCTTTCTTT | CAISVERGRAFF
TRBJ1-4 | NA | TRBV19 | NA | TGTGCCAGTAGTCTGGCCTTTAATGAAAAACTGTTTTTT | CASSLAFNEKLFF
TRBJ2-3 | many | TRBV7-2 | NA | TGTGCCAGCAGCCTTCCAGATACGCAGTATTTT | CASSLPDTQYF
TRBJ2-7 | NA | TRBV11-2 | TRBD1 | TGTGCCAGCAGCTTAGAGGGACAGACGAGCTCCTACGAGCAGTACTTC | CASSLEGQTSSYEQYF
TRBJ2-1 | NA | TRBV20-1 | NA | TGCAGTGCGATTAGTACAGGGCATGAGCAGTTCTTC | CSAISTGHEQFF
TRBJ1-2 | few | TRBV6-5 | TRBD1 | TGTGCCAGCAGTTACGGGAAAGGGGGCAATCGAGGCTACACCTTC | CASSYGKGGNRGYTF